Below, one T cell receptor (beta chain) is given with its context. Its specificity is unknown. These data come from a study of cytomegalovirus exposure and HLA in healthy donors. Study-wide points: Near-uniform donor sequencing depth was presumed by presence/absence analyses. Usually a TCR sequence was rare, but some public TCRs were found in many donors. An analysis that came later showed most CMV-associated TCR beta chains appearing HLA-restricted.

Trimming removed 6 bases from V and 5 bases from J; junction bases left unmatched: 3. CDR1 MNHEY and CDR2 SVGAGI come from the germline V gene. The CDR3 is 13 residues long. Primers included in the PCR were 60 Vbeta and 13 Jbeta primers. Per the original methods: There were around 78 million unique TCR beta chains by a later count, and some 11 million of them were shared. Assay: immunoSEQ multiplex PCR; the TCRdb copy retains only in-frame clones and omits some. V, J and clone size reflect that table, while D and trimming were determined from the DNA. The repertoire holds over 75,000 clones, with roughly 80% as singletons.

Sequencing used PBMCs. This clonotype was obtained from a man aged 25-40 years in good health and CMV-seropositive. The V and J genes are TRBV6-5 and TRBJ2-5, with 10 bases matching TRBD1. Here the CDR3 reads CASRTGGAETQYF. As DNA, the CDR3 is TGTGCCAGCAGGACAGGGGGCGCGGAGACCCAGTACTTC.